This T cell receptor beta chain was identified during a study of breast tumors, draining lymph nodes, adjacent tissues. Whole-study results and caveats: That most tumor T cells come from lymph nodes remained unproven. Tumors had less TCR diversity than lymph nodes, more than nontumor tissue. Luminal-like breast cancer showed significantly higher tumor–nontumor repertoire similarity than basal-like.

The CDR3 extends over 15 amino acids. The germline V and J ends were trimmed by 2 bases and 6 bases, with 13 bases remaining between them. Germline CDR1 SEHNR, CDR2 FQNEAQ (reference sequence). As regards this clonotype: Its target is unknown.

The lymph nodes were axillary draining lymph nodes from breast cancer patients. TCRdb processed the multiplex PCR reads anew with MiXCR; each CDR3 protein has one entry. In the table there are about 140,000 distinct CDR3 sequences, approximately 29% of which are singletons. Specimen: axillary lymph node tissue. The receptor's source is a female donor with breast cancer. Some clones in this sample may be carry-over from other donors' samples. The chain couples TRBV7-9 to TRBJ1-4, with D unclear. DNA for the CDR3: TGTGCCAGCAGCTTAATTGGCGGTCGATATGAAAAACTGTTTTTT. It encodes CASSLIGGRYEKLFF.